The 3 T cell receptor beta chains in this list originate from one sample, sequenced in a study of T-cell memory formation after mild COVID-19. From the 5' RACE reads, TCRdb called clonotypes with MiXCR, one entry per CDR3 protein. The table has hundreds of thousands of distinct CDR3 sequences, around 20% seen once. Sample: PBMCs or a T cell subset sorted from them (not recorded which). The source of these receptors is a man younger than 35 who had mild COVID-19 (a few samples of this study predate the infection). Cell type and time point are not known.

V gene TRBV6-5 combines with J gene TRBJ1-6; possibly TRBD1 for D (5 bases). This CDR3 has 16 residues. Germline CDR1 and CDR2: MNHEY and SVGAGI. V shed 2 bases and J shed 5 bases, with 13 bases lying between them. The CDR3 nucleotides are TGTGCCAGCAGTTACCTGCTACAGGCCAATAATTCACCCCTCCACTTT. Protein product: CASSYLLQANNSPLHF.

The chain carries TRBV5-1 and TRBJ1-1, with a weak D call TRBD1 (5 bases). The CDR3 extends over 16 amino acids. Germline lookup yields CDR1 SGHRS and CDR2 YFSETQ. V was trimmed by 3 bases and J by 0 bases, leaving 15 bases between them. The chain's CDR3 is CASSSGTGALNTEAFF. DNA for the CDR3: TGCGCCAGCAGCTCCGGGACTGGGGCTTTGAACACTGAAGCTTTCTTT. The entire variable domain, with the rest obtained from reference TRBV5-1 and TRBJ1-1, is as follows: KAGVTQTPRYLIKTRGQQVTLSCSPISGHRSVSWYQQTPGQGLQFLFEYFSETQRNKGNFPGRFSGRQFSNSRSEMNVSTLELGDSALYLCASSSGTGALNTEAFFGQGTRLTVV.

This clonotype was seen a handful of times. This chain links TRBV7-2 with TRBJ1-3; unclear D gene. This CDR3 has 14 residues. Germline V CDR1 and CDR2: SGHTA, FQGNSA. Trimming removed 5 bases at V and 2 bases at J, with 10 bases between. The CDR3 nucleotides read TGTGCCAGCAGCCAAGAGTCAGCTGGAAACACCATATATTTT. Its translation: CASSQESAGNTIYF.